The 19 T cell receptor beta chains below all came from one sample that was sequenced in a study of shared clonotypes between healthy human individuals. The assay was immunoSEQ multiplex PCR, and TCRdb's table has in-frame clones only and misses some. Of about 800,000 clones listed, approximately 97% are singletons. The naive CD8 fraction comprised CD45RO-negative cells positively selected for CCR7 and excluded terminally differentiated effector memory CD45RA+ cells. The sequenced sample consisted of naive CD8+ T cells sorted from blood. These receptors were taken from a man aged 25-45 years in good health.

The CDR3 DNA reads as TGTGCCAGCAGCGTAAGGGGGACCTCGGGCACTGAAGCTTTCTTT. It translates to CASSVRGTSGTEAFF. The chain recombines TRBV9 with TRBJ1-1; D possibly corresponds to TRBD1 (6 bases). Trimming removed 1 base at V and 4 bases at J, with 14 bases between. Germline assignment: CDR1 SGDLS and CDR2 YYNGEE. This CDR3 comprises 15 residues.

The J gene is TRBJ2-7, the V gene TRBV10-3; D remains unclear. The CDR3 is made up of 13 amino acids. The germline V gene has CDR1 ENHRY and CDR2 SYGVKD. The V gene lost 2 bases and the J gene lost 5 bases, with 10 bases spanning the gap. CDR3 coding DNA: TGTGCCATCAGTGAGGAATCCGCCCACGAGCAGTACTTC. Encoded protein: CAISEESAHEQYF.

The rearrangement joins TRBV7-9 to TRBJ2-7; D is unresolved. The germline CDR1 and CDR2 sequences are SEHNR and FQNEAQ (reference sequence). Trimming left V 3 bases short and J 2 bases short, with 14 bases between. The CDR3 is 15 amino acids. The CDR3 protein is CASSFSRITPYEQYF. The CDR3 DNA reads as TGTGCCAGCAGCTTTAGCAGGATAACGCCCTACGAGCAGTACTTC.

The J gene is TRBJ1-3, the V gene TRBV5-4; D is ambiguous. The ends were cut back, 1 base at V and 3 bases at J, with 8 bases in the middle. The germline V gene encodes CDR1 SGHNT and CDR2 YYREEE (reference sequence). The CDR3 spans 14 residues. CDR3 loop: CASSLRTDGNTIYF. The CDR3, as DNA: TGTGCCAGCAGCTTGAGGACGGATGGAAACACCATATATTTT.

The chain uses TRBV7-9 and TRBJ2-1; D remains unclear. The V gene's germline CDR1 is SEHNR and CDR2 FQNEAQ (reference sequence). CDR3 length: 13 amino acids. Trimming removed 3 bases at V and 6 bases at J, with 9 bases between. Here the CDR3 reads CASSFGYPNEQFF. CDR3 bases: TGTGCCAGCAGCTTCGGCTACCCCAATGAGCAGTTCTTC. The full variable domain, with the rest looked up from reference TRBV7-9 and TRBJ2-1, is DTGVSQNPRHKITKRGQNVTFRCDPISEHNRLYWYRQTLGQGPEFLTYFQNEAQLEKSRLLSDRFSAERPKGSFSTLEIQRTEQGDSAMYLCASSFGYPNEQFFGPGTRLTVL.

V and J are TRBV25-1 and TRBJ2-1; D assignment may be TRBD1 or TRBD2 (6 bases each). Germline CDR1 reads MGHDK; CDR2 reads SYGVNS. The CDR3 consists of 15 residues. Trimming took off 0 bases at V and 8 bases at J, with 14 bases between the two ends. DNA of the CDR3: TGTGCCAGCAGTGAATATCGGGTTAGGGGGGATGAGCAGTTCTTC. As protein: CASSEYRVRGDEQFF.

The chain links TRBV7-2 to TRBJ2-1, with D perhaps TRBD1 (5 bases). With 5 bases removed from V and 10 bases from J, the gap between germline ends came to 12 bases. Germline CDR1 is SGHTA and CDR2 is FQGNSA. There are 12 residues in the CDR3. This CDR3 is CASSPQGTEQFF. CDR3 bases: TGTGCCAGCAGCCCCCAGGGCACAGAGCAGTTCTTC. Full variable domain (remainder filled in from reference TRBV7-2 and TRBJ2-1): GAGVSQSPSNKVTEKGKDVELRCDPISGHTALYWYRQSLGQGLEFLIYFQGNSAPDKSGLPSDRFSAERTGGSVSTLTIQRTQQEDSAVYLCASSPQGTEQFFGPGTRLTVL.

This chain's CDR3 is CASSLAGGSTDTQYF. The DNA of the CDR3 is TGCGCCAGCAGCTTGGCGGGAGGGAGCACAGATACGCAGTATTTT. The chain couples TRBV5-1 to TRBJ2-3; TRBD2 agrees at 8 bases. V gave up 0 bases and J gave up 0 bases; unmatched junction bases: 0. Per germline, CDR1 SGHRS and CDR2 YFSETQ. The CDR3 consists of 15 residues.

The gene calls are TRBV5-1 and TRBJ2-7, with unresolved D. Trimming left V 1 base short and J 6 bases short, with 20 bases between. The CDR3 runs 16 residues. CDR1 SGHRS and CDR2 YFSETQ come from the germline V gene. The CDR3 is CASSLSLGHIFGEQYF. Here the CDR3 DNA reads TGCGCCAGCAGCTTGTCCCTCGGCCACATCTTCGGCGAGCAGTACTTC.

The gene calls are TRBV7-2 and TRBJ1-4; D not certain. The CDR3 has 15 residues. The ends were cut back, 3 bases at V and 6 bases at J, with 14 bases in the middle. Germline assignment: CDR1 SGHTA and CDR2 FQGNSA. CDR3 in amino acids: CASSLWPAGDEKLFF. In nucleotides, the CDR3 is TGTGCCAGCAGCTTGTGGCCGGCCGGGGATGAAAAACTGTTTTTT.

CDR3 bases: TGTGCCACCAGCAGAGAACCACTAGCGACGGCCTACGAGCAGTACTTC. This sequence encodes CATSREPLATAYEQYF. The J gene is TRBJ2-7, the V gene TRBV15; 7 bases match TRBD2. CDR3 length: 16 amino acids. V shed 0 bases, J shed 2 bases, and the junction held 7 bases outside the gene matches. Germline values: CDR1 LNHNV, CDR2 YYDKDF (reference sequence).

The chain has TRBV7-9 and TRBJ2-7; 12 bases are shared with TRBD1. V lost 4 bases, J lost 2 bases, and 6 bases stayed unmatched. The CDR3 is 16 amino acids. Germline values: CDR1 SEHNR, CDR2 FQNEAQ (reference sequence). The CDR3 DNA follows: TGTGCCAGCAGCTCGAGAGGGACAGGGGGCCCCTACGAGCAGTACTTC. This encodes CASSSRGTGGPYEQYF.

J is TRBJ2-5 and V is TRBV29-1, with D possibly matching TRBD1 (6 bases). Trimming left V 0 bases short and J 4 bases short, with 21 bases between. Germline V lookup: CDR1 SQVTM, CDR2 ANQGSEA. The CDR3 extends over 17 amino acids. As DNA, the CDR3 is TGCAGCGTTGAAGATCAACAGATAGGAAGAGGGGGAGAGACCCAGTACTTC. Translation: CSVEDQQIGRGGETQYF.

This rearrangement joins TRBV28 to TRBJ2-7; TRBD1 matches 7 bases. V lost 6 bases, J lost 3 bases, and 8 bases stayed unmatched. CDR1 MDHEN and CDR2 SYDVKM come from the germline V gene. The length of the CDR3 is 14 residues. As DNA, the CDR3 is TGTGCCAGCAGCCAGAGGGACAGCTACTACGAGCAGTACTTC. It codes for CASSQRDSYYEQYF. Supplemented by reference TRBV28 and TRBJ2-7, the full variable domain reads DVKVTQSSRYLVKRTGEKVFLECVQDMDHENMFWYRQDPGLGLRLIYFSYDVKMKEKGDIPEGYSVSREKKERFSLILESASTNQTSMYLCASSQRDSYYEQYFGPGTRLTVT.

The CDR3 is CSVLLAEGARADTQYF. The CDR3 DNA is TGCAGCGTTCTTCTAGCGGAAGGAGCGCGGGCGGATACGCAGTATTTT. This chain uses TRBV29-1 with TRBJ2-3, with TRBD2 matching over 7 bases. The CDR3 is 16 amino acids. V lost 5 bases to trimming and J lost 6 bases; unmatched junction nucleotides: 17. Germline V gives CDR1 SQVTM, CDR2 ANQGSEA.

The J gene is TRBJ1-3, the V gene TRBV6-5; possibly TRBD1 for D (6 bases). The CDR3 has 14 amino acids. Germline lookup yields CDR1 MNHEY and CDR2 SVGAGI. Between the trimmed V and J ends, which lost 6 bases and 1 base, there was a span of 10 bases. The CDR3 region has the DNA TGTGCCAGCAGCGTACAGGGTTCTGGAAACACCATATATTTT. Protein: CASSVQGSGNTIYF.

CDR3 DNA sequence: TGTGCCAGCAAGGAGGGCGGTTTAGCTAATGAAAAACTGTTTTTT. Encoded protein: CASKEGGLANEKLFF. V and J are TRBV6-1 and TRBJ1-4; D is ambiguous. Trimming cost V 7 bases and J 3 bases, with 15 bases left between them. There are 15 residues in the CDR3. Germline CDR1 MNHNS, CDR2 SASEGT.

The chain recombines TRBV15 with TRBJ1-1; 7 bases match TRBD1. The CDR3 totals 17 residues. Germline V gene data show CDR1 as LNHNV and CDR2 as YYDKDF (reference sequence). After removal of 1 base from V and 1 base from J, the junction contained 9 bases not matched to a gene. CDR3 DNA: TGTGCCACCAGCAGAGTAGGACAGGCCAAGCCGAACACTGAAGCTTTCTTT. Residues: CATSRVGQAKPNTEAFF.

This clone was detected once. The chain joins TRBV10-2 to TRBJ2-7; tentative D call: TRBD1 (5 bases). Germline V lookup: CDR1 WSHSY, CDR2 SAAADI. Trimming stripped 6 bases from V and 6 bases from J, with 9 bases between. The CDR3 covers 11 residues. DNA for the CDR3: TGCGCCAGCAGAGGGGCTTCCGAGCAGTACTTC. Protein: CASRGASEQYF.